One sample yielded the 5 T cell receptor beta chains listed below, sequenced in a study of graft-versus-host responses after intestinal transplantation. Using immunoSEQ multiplex PCR, the repertoire was profiled, and TCRdb retains in-frame clones only, with some absent. The sample comprises about 97,000 clones, about 90% of which are singletons, and over 0.055% rests with the top ten. For these TCRs, the target antigens are not known. The material sequenced was unstimulated CD8+ T cells sorted from spleen or lymph node cells, taken before transplant. The origin of the receptors is a human donor who was the organ donor for an intestinal transplant.

The CDR3 protein is CASSPQPGQLLSEQYF. The DNA of the CDR3 is TGTGCCAGCAGCCCCCAACCGGGACAGTTATTGAGTGAGCAGTACTTC. This chain connects TRBV9 to TRBJ2-7; TRBD1 matches 7 bases. The germline V gene has CDR1 SGDLS and CDR2 YYNGEE. The trim removed 4 bases at V and 7 bases at J, leaving 17 bases unmatched. This CDR3 is 16 amino acids long.

The J gene is TRBJ2-1, the V gene TRBV19; 12 positions match TRBD2. Germline-derived CDR1 and CDR2 are LNHDA and SQIVND (reference sequence). The CDR3 spans 17 residues. The V and J ends lost 1 base and 6 bases, in that order; junction bases with no gene match: 7. In DNA form, the CDR3 reads TGTGCCAGTAGTATAGTAGCCGGGACTAGCGGGTTCAATGAGCAGTTCTTC. Translated: CASSIVAGTSGFNEQFF.

The chain joins TRBV14 to TRBJ1-2, with 8 bases fitting TRBD1. This CDR3 has 15 residues. CDR1 is SGHDN and CDR2 is FVKESK in the germline V gene. Losses at the gene ends were 0 bases for V and 3 bases for J; bases not matched to a gene: 3. CDR3 DNA sequence: TGTGCCAGCAGCCAAGATAGGGACAGGTACTATGGCTACACCTTC. This encodes CASSQDRDRYYGYTF.

This chain uses TRBV28 with TRBJ1-2; TRBD1 is a possible D gene (5 bases). V lost 5 bases and J lost 4, with 14 bases in between. Per the germline V gene, CDR1 is MDHEN and CDR2 is SYDVKM. The CDR3 has 14 amino acids. Here the CDR3 reads CASSPGVTIYGYTF. The CDR3 DNA sequence: TGTGCCAGCAGTCCGGGGGTAACGATCTATGGCTACACCTTC.

The chain couples TRBV28 to TRBJ2-7, with TRBD1 matching 9 bases. Germline loops: CDR1 MDHEN, CDR2 SYDVKM. J gave up 11 bases and V 6 bases, and 5 bases lay outside the gene matches. The CDR3 is made up of 11 amino acids. The CDR3 sequence is CASSHRDREYF. CDR3 coding DNA: TGTGCCAGCAGCCACCGGGACAGGGAGTACTTC. The full variable domain, its missing parts supplied by reference TRBV28 and TRBJ2-7, is DVKVTQSSRYLVKRTGEKVFLECVQDMDHENMFWYRQDPGLGLRLIYFSYDVKMKEKGDIPEGYSVSREKKERFSLILESASTNQTSMYLCASSHRDREYFGPGTRLTVT.